The 6 T cell receptor beta chains below were found in one sample sequenced in a study of T cells in localized non-small cell lung cancer. Sequenced by immunoSEQ multiplex PCR; TCRdb stores in-frame clones only, minus some. The top ten hold approximately 15% of the sample, which has roughly 1,700 clones, roughly 18% seen once. The sequenced sample was normal lung tissue next to the tumor, obtained before any cancer treatment. Every receptor here comes from a man aged 35-75 years with stage II squamous cell lung carcinoma.

The V and J genes are TRBV18 and TRBJ2-7; perhaps TRBD1 as D (5 bases). V was cut by 3 bases and J by 3 bases, with 12 bases left in between. Germline CDR1 reads KGHSH; CDR2 reads LQKENI. The CDR3 has 14 amino acids. In DNA, the CDR3 is TGTGCCAGCTCACCGACAGTAGATTACTACGAGCAGTACTTC. Amino acid sequence: CASSPTVDYYEQYF.

This clone showed up just a few times. The chain links TRBV4-1 to TRBJ1-1; 12 bases are a match to TRBD1. Germline V gene lookup returns CDR1 MGHRA and CDR2 YSYEKL. The ends lost 3 bases at V and 7 bases at J; junction bases unmatched: 15. This CDR3 is built from 18 residues. CDR3 loop: CASSHPGTGGLQGFEAFF. The CDR3 region has the DNA TGCGCCAGCAGCCACCCAGGGACAGGGGGCTTACAGGGGTTTGAAGCTTTCTTT.

This clone qualifies as medium-sized (0.01 to 0.1%). This chain connects TRBV6-8 to TRBJ1-3; no clear D. The CDR3 loop spans 16 amino acids. Deletions cut 6 bases from V and 1 base from J, with 16 bases between. Germline V gene data show CDR1 as MNHGY and CDR2 as SAAAGT. The CDR3 DNA reads TGTGCCAGCAGCCAGGAAATCCCTATGTCTGGAAACACCATATATTTT. This gives the protein CASSQEIPMSGNTIYF.

This rearrangement joins TRBV7-2 to TRBJ1-1; unclear D gene. Trimming pared 5 bases from V and 8 bases from J, leaving 15 bases between. The CDR3 totals 13 residues. Germline V gene lookup returns CDR1 SGHTA and CDR2 FQGNSA. The CDR3 nucleotides read TGTGCCAGCAGCCTTGGACGCAACTTCGAAGCTTTCTTT. The encoded protein is CASSLGRNFEAFF.

This clone was seen only a few times. The chain employs TRBV19 and TRBJ2-7; no firm D call. Germline V CDR1 and CDR2: LNHDA, SQIVND (reference sequence). This CDR3 is built from 13 residues. V lost 10 bases and J lost 3, with 16 bases in between. CDR3 bases: TGTGCCACCGCCGCAGGATCTTACTACGAGCAGTACTTC. Its protein product is CATAAGSYYEQYF.

This clone has more than one count but fewer than ten. This chain joins TRBV28 and TRBJ2-5; 11 bases are shared with TRBD1. V lost 6 bases to trimming and J lost 5 bases; unmatched junction nucleotides: 2. Germline CDR1 is MDHEN and CDR2 is SYDVKM. This CDR3 contains 13 residues. CDR3 residues: CASRGQGVETQYF. DNA of the CDR3: TGTGCCAGCAGGGGACAGGGGGTGGAGACCCAGTACTTC.